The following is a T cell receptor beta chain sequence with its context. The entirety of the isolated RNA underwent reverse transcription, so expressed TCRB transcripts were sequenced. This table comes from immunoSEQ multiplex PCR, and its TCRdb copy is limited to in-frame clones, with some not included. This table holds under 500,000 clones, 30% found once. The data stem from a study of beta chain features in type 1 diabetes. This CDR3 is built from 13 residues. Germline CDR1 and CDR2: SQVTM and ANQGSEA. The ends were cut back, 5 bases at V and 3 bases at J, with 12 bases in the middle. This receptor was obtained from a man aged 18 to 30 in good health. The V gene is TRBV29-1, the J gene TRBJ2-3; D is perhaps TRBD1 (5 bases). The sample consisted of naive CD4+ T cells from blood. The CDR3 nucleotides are TGCAGCGTTAAAGGGGTCGGAACAGATACGCAGTATTTT. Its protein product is CSVKGVGTDTQYF.